Below, one T cell receptor (beta chain) is given with its context. What it recognizes is unknown. It was autoimmune disease history or systemic immunosuppression that excluded patients. This specimen comes from a study of OX40 agonist ivuxolimab in advanced cancers. Study background: Three patients got partial responses; one had hepatocellular carcinoma and two had cutaneous melanoma.

Study results and caveats: In the expanded peripheral T cells, antigen specificity was never determined. Clonal expansion among partial responders at 0.1-3.0 mg/kg ranked near the lowest.

TCRdb's copy holds only in-frame clones and misses some; the assay was immunoSEQ multiplex PCR. The sample includes roughly 110,000 clones, 90% of them seen just once. The sequence derives from an adult with an advanced solid tumor such as melanoma, head and neck, liver or kidney cancer. This specimen was CD4+ or CD8+ T cells sorted from blood, taken in a trial of the OX40 agonist ivuxolimab.

DNA for the CDR3: TGTGCCAGCAGCTTAGTAGGGACTAGCGGGGGGATCCAAGAGACCCAGTACTTC. This translates into CASSLVGTSGGIQETQYF. J is TRBJ2-5 and V is TRBV7-6, with 15 bases matching TRBD2. There are 18 residues in the CDR3. J was trimmed by 1 base and V by 1 base; bases with no gene match: 4. Germline assignment: CDR1 SGHVS and CDR2 FNYEAQ.